The present T cell receptor beta chain was sequenced within a study of shared clonotypes between healthy human individuals (dated by TCRdb to between 2020 and 2021). Notes on the research overall: The cohort included three men and two women between 18 and 49 years of age. For each donor, three plates each were used for CD4 naive and CD4 memory, two plates were used for CD8 naive, and one plate was used for CD8 memory. Blood TCR repertoires of a handful of healthy adults were deeply sequenced to estimate repertoire size and the extent of clonotype sharing between individuals. To increase sequencing depth and limit assay-specific biases, TCR repertoire library preparation and sequencing were carried out by different laboratories using diverse techniques. Between about 0.85 and 10 billion PBMCs per donor were obtained by leukapheresis. The full study reports these points: Compared with non-shared clonotypes, the clonotypes found in all four sorted-subset donors had higher generation probabilities. Across a few donors, approximately 4.9% of naive CD4, more than 3% of naive CD8, under 2.5% of memory CD4, and 0.4% of memory CD8 clonotypes were shared. Rarefaction of sorted-subset datasets indicated incomplete sequencing despite the large sequencing depth. Pairwise subsampling led to the expectation that sequencing depth would affect the degree of clonotype sharing among donors. The small number of donors limited the genetic and exposure-history diversity represented. Sampling was restricted to blood, and TCR repertoires in tissues likely differ from the TCR repertoires found in blood. Naive subsets generally had larger estimated clonotype richness than memory subsets did.

Notes on this clone: No cognate antigen has been identified for it. The sample holds no much larger clone one base away, and base qualities are not on file.

Using the deep immunoSEQ assay, multiplex PCR amplified TCR CDR3 regions from genomic DNA. Genomic DNA extracted from each cell subset was distributed evenly over all wells of several immunoSEQ 96-well plates, and each plate served as one replicate. Each replicate PCR for sorted subsets received around 200 ng genomic DNA, equal to roughly 29,000 T cell genomes. Purified libraries were quantified with a Qubit 3.0 fluorometer, sized on a Bioanalyzer 2100, and re-quantified with the KAPA Library Quantification kit. Every immunoSEQ 96-well plate was sequenced on a separate single-read 150-cycle Illumina NextSeq 550 flow cell. Regarding the original processing steps: Because the immunoSEQ output held only junctional sequences and lacked quality scores, the filtering could not match the filtering applied to full-length reads. Sequences were annotated with PyIR, a Python wrapper for IgBLAST v1.9, and V/J genes and CDR3 were assigned using IMGT germline references. Reads were filtered out if the reads had weak V/J assignments (E-value above 1e-6), no CDR3, stop codons, out-of-frame junctions, or ambiguous translated residues. V3J clonotypes were defined by identical inferred V gene, J gene, and CDR3 amino acid sequence. Percentage overlap between repertoires was calculated by dividing the number of shared unique clonotypes by the size of the smaller repertoire. Repertoire richness was assessed with RTK rarefaction, the Chao1 estimator, and Recon v2.1 estimates of unobserved clonotypes. Generation probabilities for all TCRbeta clonotypes obtained by the gDNA method from a handful of donors were computed using OLGA. As stored in TCRdb, this immuneACCESS dataset retains in-frame rearrangements with V and J assigned. A fraction of the clones does not appear; measured against another copy, unresolved V genes explain less than half of the discrepancy, and the remainder lacks a known reason. The V and J calls and clone size come from that table; D and trimming were worked out from the DNA. Across this sample there are 2 million to 3 million clones, with 90% to 95% seen only once. The ten top clones hold 0.36% of the sample.

The donors were healthy, HIV-negative adults with no recently reported acute infections or vaccinations. All donors were Caucasian adults living in Nashville, Tennessee, USA. CD4+ T cells were enriched by magnetic negative selection, after which naive cells were positively selected on CD45RA and the negative fraction was taken as the memory subset. Blood was obtained by leukapheresis, after which PBMCs were separated by Ficoll-Histopaque density gradient centrifugation and cryopreserved in liquid nitrogen vapor phase. Analytical flow cytometry was used to check the purity and quantity of every magnetically sorted T cell population. Genomic DNA was isolated from every sorted fraction and measured by UV absorbance on a Nanodrop 2000c. From the cysteine up to the phenylalanine, the CDR3 has a length of 17 residues. Left in the record is the CDR3 DNA by itself, 51 bases read in frame from the first base. Sequences LGHNT (CDR1) and FRNRAP (CDR2) are obtained from the germline V gene. Trimming costs V 0 bases and J 2 bases, and their ends lie 13 bases apart.

This clonotype was obtained from a man between 18 and 29 years old in good health. Some clones in this sample may be carry-over from other donors' samples. The chain uses TRBV12-5 and TRBJ2-2; a tentative D match to TRBD2 spans 5 bases. The sequencing sample was made of naive CD4+ T cells from PBMCs. The label giving this sample's cell subset or site can be read as: CD45RA+ positively selected. The nucleotide sequence reads as follows: TGTGCTAGTGGTTTGGTATTGGGCGGGTCTAACACCGGGGAGCTGTTTTTT. Its protein is CASGLVLGGSNTGELFF.